This T cell receptor (beta chain) was recovered during a study (dated by TCRdb to 2016 to 2017). Libraries came from RT-PCR. Sequencing was performed on an Illumina MiSeq. The public reads were quality trimmed at Q25 with fastp and then assembled into clones with MiXCR by TCRdb, keeping productive beta chains. Every distinct CDR3 protein forms one entry, paired with its most common genes and DNA. Present in this sample are about 680,000 distinct CDR3 sequences, 12% to 15% of which were seen just once. The top ten clones comprise roughly 3.9% of the sample. Taken from cysteine to phenylalanine, the CDR3 has 16 residues. Just the 48-base CDR3 DNA is kept, in frame starting at base 1. V sheds 2 bases and J sheds 0 bases, leaving 14 bases between their ends. Taken from the germline V gene, the CDR1 and CDR2 loops are MNHNS and SASEGT. The table lists this clonotype with a few counts. No antigen is known for it. No base quality values were provided; no much bigger clone lies one nucleotide off.

Sequencing was carried out using memory CD4+ T cells from blood. The chain joins TRBV6-1 to TRBJ2-7; the D gene cannot be named for sure. The origin of this receptor is a female donor in good health, serving as a healthy control. For the CDR3, the sequence is CASSEFRASVSYEQYF. In nucleotides, the sequence is TGTGCCAGCAGTGAATTTCGGGCATCGGTCTCCTACGAGCAGTACTTC.